This entry lists 23 T cell receptor beta chains sequenced from one sample in a study of post-analysis software for immune sequencing data. Study-level results: Roughly 5 TRBV segments, TRBV5-6, TRBV5-1 and TRBV20-1 among them, were found more frequent in patients than controls.

The antigens for these receptors are not known. Carried by the TCR beta cDNA libraries were unique molecular identifiers. TCRdb re-analysed the PCR reads in MiXCR, keeping a single row per CDR3 protein. The data contain around 200,000 distinct CDR3 sequences, 25% to 30% of them singletons. Sequencing used blood. These receptors all come from a girl between 2 and 17 years old with multiple sclerosis.

This clonotype was counted a few times. The chain combines TRBV18 with TRBJ1-5; possibly TRBD1 for D (5 bases). The V and J ends lost 4 bases and 4 bases respectively, with 11 bases between them. CDR1 and CDR2 (germline): KGHSH, LQKENI. This CDR3 region has 14 residues. The CDR3 nucleotides read TGTGCCAGCTCACAATCGGGGGGAAATCAGCCCCAGCATTTT. It specifies CASSQSGGNQPQHF.

The sample holds a few counts of this clonotype. Here the CDR3 reads CASSPQGSWGYTF. CDR3 in DNA: TGTGCCAGCAGCCCACAGGGTTCGTGGGGCTACACCTTC. The chain links TRBV27 to TRBJ1-2; TRBD1 might be the D (6 bases). In germline, CDR1 is MNHEY, CDR2 SMNVEV (reference sequence). The V end lost 6 bases, the J end lost 8 bases, and 16 bases lay between the germline ends. CDR3 size: 13 residues.

With regard to this clonotype: Mismatch with germline at one junction end may stem from a read error. This chain joins TRBV6-5 and TRBJ2-7; 7 nucleotides agree with TRBD1. This CDR3 region has 13 residues. From germline, CDR1 is MNHEY and CDR2 SVGAGI. This chain's CDR3 is CASSLQGTYGQYF. The CDR3 DNA is TGTGCCAGCAGCTTACAGGGGACCTACGGGCAGTACTTC.

Notes on this clonotype: A read error may account for a junction end that differs from germline. Written as DNA, the CDR3 is TGTGCCAGCTCTCCACTAGCATTCACAGATACGCAGTATTTT. Translated, it gives CASSPLAFTDTQYF. The rearrangement joins TRBV18 to TRBJ2-3; tentative D call: TRBD2 (6 bases). This CDR3 is built from 14 residues. Germline CDR1 reads KGHSH; CDR2 reads LQKENI.

The chain carries TRBV7-8 and TRBJ2-5, with TRBD2 matching over 8 bases. From germline, CDR1 is SGHVS and CDR2 FQNEAQ. V dropped 5 bases and J dropped 11; count of bases not matched to a gene: 19. CDR3 length: 16 residues. CDR3 nucleotides: TGTGCCAGCAGCCTCCTAGCGGGTTGGGAGTGCACTGAGCAGTACTTC. Its translation: CASSLLAGWECTEQYF.

This clonotype was found many times. V usage is TRBV20-1 and J usage is TRBJ2-7; 11 bases are shared with TRBD2. This CDR3 comprises 17 residues. Germline V gives CDR1 DFQATT, CDR2 SNEGSKA (reference sequence). After removal of 4 bases from V and 3 bases from J, the junction contained 14 bases not matched to a gene. CDR3: CSATENLAGGRGYEQYF. DNA for the CDR3: TGCAGTGCTACGGAAAATCTAGCGGGGGGCAGGGGCTACGAGCAGTACTTC.

The V call is TRBV5-1, the J call TRBJ1-4; D perhaps matches TRBD1 (5 bases). Germline CDR1 is SGHRS and CDR2 is YFSETQ. The CDR3 contains 14 residues. V gave up 0 bases and J gave up 7 bases, with 10 bases separating them. The chain's CDR3 is CASSLAPRGEKLFF. DNA of the CDR3: TGCGCCAGCAGCTTGGCCCCGAGGGGTGAAAAACTGTTTTTT.

This clonotype was seen a few times. CDR3 nucleotides: TGTGCCAGCAGCCAATGGGAACTAGCGGGAGTTGAGCAGTTCTTC. The encoded protein is CASSQWELAGVEQFF. The chain recombines TRBV14 with TRBJ2-1; 11 bases align to TRBD2. J lost 9 bases, V lost 2 bases, and 6 bases had no gene match. Germline V gene lookup returns CDR1 SGHDN and CDR2 FVKESK. The CDR3 spans 15 residues.

Worth noting for this clonotype: A much larger clone lies a single base off, so this may be a read error. The V gene is TRBV12-3 or TRBV12-4, the J gene TRBJ1-2; D is possibly TRBD1 (5 bases). The CDR3 has 15 residues. V was shortened by 2 bases and J by 4 bases, with 14 bases between the two germline ends. The CDR3 spells CASSLPVRARYGYTF. The CDR3 nucleotides are TGTGCCAGCAGTTTACCCGTCAGGGCTCGCTATGGCTACACCTTC.

CDR3 amino acids: CASSLGSRDTQYF. The CDR3 DNA sequence: TGTGCCAGCAGTTTGGGATCGAGAGATACGCAGTATTTT. This chain links TRBV12-3 or TRBV12-4 with TRBJ2-3; D is ambiguous. The V end lost 3 bases, the J end lost 5 bases, and 9 bases lay between the germline ends. The length of the CDR3 is 13 residues.

This clonotype was detected only a few times. This chain connects TRBV29-1 to TRBJ1-5, with TRBD1 identical over 8 bases. The CDR3 is 13 amino acids. Germline CDR1 is SQVTM and CDR2 is ANQGSEA. V gave up 5 bases and J gave up 5 bases; unmatched junction bases: 5. Written as DNA, the CDR3 is TGCAGCGTTAAGGACAGGGTGGATCAGCCCCAGCATTTT. It translates to CSVKDRVDQPQHF.

About this clonotype itself: With a much larger clone just one base away, this may be a read error. The chain links TRBV6-1 to TRBJ2-4; D is possibly TRBD2 (6 bases). The J call may be mistaken, given a closer DNA end match to TRBJ2-5. There are 14 residues in the CDR3. CDR1 and CDR2 from the germline V gene are MNHNS and SASEGT. This CDR3 is CASSGALARQTQYF. The CDR3 DNA follows: TGTGCCAGCAGTGGAGCGCTAGCGAGGCAGACCCAGTACTTC.

J is TRBJ1-5 and V is TRBV12-3 or TRBV12-4; the match to TRBD1 covers 8 bases. V shed 1 base and J 6 bases; nucleotides not matched to a gene: 5. This CDR3 contains 15 residues. The CDR3, as DNA: TGTGCCAGCAGTTTAGTCCAGGGGGCTAGTCAGCCCCAGCATTTT. Translation gives CASSLVQGASQPQHF.

The chain has TRBV5-1 and TRBJ1-2; tentative D call: TRBD1 (6 bases). This CDR3 region has 13 residues. The germline V gene encodes CDR1 SGHRS and CDR2 YFSETQ. Trimming shortened V by 4 bases and J by 1 base, and 8 bases separated the two germline ends. CDR3 sequence: CASSRTDNYGYTF. The CDR3 DNA follows: TGCGCCAGCAGCCGGACAGATAACTATGGCTACACCTTC.

The chain recombines TRBV6-5 with TRBJ1-4; TRBD1 matches 9 bases. CDR1 and CDR2 (germline): MNHEY, SVGAGI. The ends lost 8 bases at V and 11 bases at J; junction bases unmatched: 9. The CDR3 spans 13 residues. This CDR3 is CASSTGGTGKLFF. CDR3 coding DNA: TGTGCCAGCTCCACCGGGGGGACAGGGAAACTGTTTTTT.

A few counts support this clonotype. The chain has TRBV7-2 and TRBJ2-7; no definite D call. The CDR3 runs 13 residues. V was clipped by 5 bases and J by 2 bases, with 10 bases between them. Per germline, CDR1 SGHTA and CDR2 FQGNSA. CDR3 bases: TGTGCCAGCAGCGCGGACGGGCCCTACGAGCAGTACTTC. As protein: CASSADGPYEQYF.

The chain carries TRBV18 and TRBJ2-4; TRBD1 matches at 9 bases. The last part of the DNA fits TRBJ2-7 better; the J call may be wrong. The CDR3 is 15 residues long. Germline-derived CDR1 and CDR2 are KGHSH and LQKENI. The CDR3 region is CASSPRDRDLYEQYF. The CDR3 nucleotides read TGTGCCAGCTCTCCCCGGGACAGGGACCTCTACGAGCAGTACTTC.

This clonotype appeared many times. The V call is TRBV9, the J call TRBJ1-6; 7 bases map to TRBD1. The length of the CDR3 is 14 residues. J lost 9 bases, V lost 4 bases, and 7 bases had no gene match. The germline gives CDR1 SGDLS, CDR2 YYNGEE. Here the CDR3 DNA reads TGTGCCAGCAGCCCCTACAGGGGAGGTTCACCCCTCCACTTT. This sequence encodes CASSPYRGGSPLHF.

This clonotype was seen at least ten times. The rearrangement links TRBV20-1 to TRBJ2-5; no clear D. The CDR3 runs to 10 residues. The germline V gene has CDR1 DFQATT and CDR2 SNEGSKA (reference sequence). CDR3 nucleotide sequence: TGCAGCGCCCGACAAGAGACCCAGTACTTC. Amino acids: CSARQETQYF.

This clonotype was recorded at least ten times. The rearrangement links TRBV15 to TRBJ2-7; perhaps TRBD1 as D (7 bases). CDR3 size: 15 residues. V was shortened by 5 bases and J by 9 bases, with 23 bases between the two germline ends. Germline V lookup: CDR1 LNHNV, CDR2 YYDKDF (reference sequence). The DNA for the CDR3 is TGTGCCACCAGCCACGACGGCGGCAGGGGGGTCGGGCAGTACTTC. It encodes CATSHDGGRGVGQYF.

Regarding this clonotype: Germline and junction disagree at one end, which may indicate a read error. The chain links TRBV5-1 to TRBJ1-5, with TRBD1 as a possible D gene (5 bases). Germline loops: CDR1 SGHRS, CDR2 YFSETQ. The CDR3 consists of 14 residues. The CDR3 spells CARSIDSGNQPQHF. DNA of the CDR3: TGCGCCCGCAGCATTGACAGCGGCAATCAGCCCCAGCATTTT.

This clonotype occurred a few times. The chain carries TRBV7-2 and TRBJ2-7; D could derive from TRBD1 or TRBD2 (6 bases each). The germline V gene has CDR1 SGHTA and CDR2 FQGNSA. This CDR3 contains 14 residues. The V end lost 3 bases, the J end lost 2 bases, and 11 bases lay between the germline ends. The CDR3 sequence: CASSFRGEPYEQYF. CDR3 nucleotides: TGTGCCAGCAGCTTTAGGGGGGAACCCTACGAGCAGTACTTC.

The sample holds a few counts of this clonotype. A read error may explain this, as a much larger clone is one base away. The rearrangement links TRBV6-1 to TRBJ2-5; no definite D call. The germline CDR1 and CDR2 sequences are MNHNS and SASEGT. The CDR3 extends over 12 amino acids. V lost 0 bases, J lost 11 bases, and 10 bases lay in between. As DNA, the CDR3 is TGTGCCAGCAGTGAAGCGGGCAGTGAGCAGTACTTC. It is translated as CASSEAGSEQYF.